Listed below are T cell receptor beta chains from one sample, sequenced in a study of T cells in Graves' hyperthyroidism and ophthalmopathy. TCRdb re-called the multiplex PCR reads through MiXCR, storing one row per CDR3 protein. The sample holds 750,000 to 950,000 distinct CDR3 sequences, 38% seen once. Sequencing was carried out using blood. The receptors were gathered from a man between 18 and 35 years old with Graves' hyperthyroidism. CDR3s include the opening cysteine and the closing phenylalanine or tryptophan. Fields, in order: J gene, D gene, clone size, V gene, CDR3 DNA, CDR3 protein. A D gene is named only where the DNA matches it firmly. Size values are once, few and many counts, or a class for expanded clones, and some rows have none.

TRBJ2-5,TRBD2,many,TRBV15,TGTGCCACCAGTGTCCAGCCGGGAGGAGAGACCCAGTACTTC,CATSVQPGGETQYF
TRBJ1-6,NA,few,TRBV20-1,TGCAGTGCTAGGGAATACAGGAATTCACCCCTCCACTTT,CSAREYRNSPLHF
TRBJ1-3,TRBD1,NA,TRBV20-1,TGCAGTGCTGTTAGAACAGGGGGCTCTGGAAACACCATATATTTT,CSAVRTGGSGNTIYF
TRBJ1-5,NA,NA,TRBV12-3/TRBV12-4,TGTGCCAGCAGCCCGACCGGGACAACAAATCAGCCCCAGCATTTT,CASSPTGTTNQPQHF
TRBJ1-6,NA,NA,TRBV24-1,TGTGCCAGCAGTTTGCCCGCGACTGCGAGGCTTAATTCACCCCTCCACTTT,CASSLPATARLNSPLHF
TRBJ2-5,TRBD1,NA,TRBV7-2,TGTGCCAGCAGATGGACAGGGAGTCAGGAGACCCAGTACTTC,CASRWTGSQETQYF
TRBJ1-2,TRBD1,NA,TRBV19,TGTGCCAGTAGTCCACAGGGGCCCCTCTATGGCTACACCTTC,CASSPQGPLYGYTF
TRBJ2-7,NA,NA,TRBV4-1,TGCGCCAGCAGGCAGGATTTCTCCTACGAGCAGTACTTC,CASRQDFSYEQYF
TRBJ2-5,NA,NA,TRBV10-2,TGTGCCTGCAGGGAACAAGAAACCCAGTACTTC,CACREQETQYF
TRBJ2-7,NA,many,TRBV2,TGTGCCACCCAGACAGATCGCGGCTACGAGCAGTACTTC,CATQTDRGYEQYF
TRBJ2-5,NA,NA,TRBV4-1,TGCGCCAGCAGCCAAGACCCAGCAGGGGTAGAGACCCAGTACTTC,CASSQDPAGVETQYF
TRBJ1-1,NA,few,TRBV9,TGTGCCAGCAGTTTATCGTTCTTAGACACTGAAGCTTTCTTT,CASSLSFLDTEAFF
TRBJ2-5,NA,NA,TRBV11-1,TGTGCCAGCAGTCCACCCCTGTGGCGCGGGCAAGAGACCCAGTACTTC,CASSPPLWRGQETQYF
TRBJ1-6,NA,few,TRBV6-5,TGTGCCAGCAGTTGCTGGGGGCTTAATTCACCCCTCCACTTT,CASSCWGLNSPLHF
TRBJ2-2,NA,few,TRBV7-2,TGTGCCAGCAGCCCCGCACAGCGTCAGCTGTTTTTT,CASSPAQRQLFF
TRBJ1-2,TRBD1,NA,TRBV7-2,TGTGCCAGCAGCTACCCCGGGACAGGGAGTGGCTACACCTTC,CASSYPGTGSGYTF
TRBJ1-1,NA,many,TRBV19,TGTGCCAGTAGTGCCGACTCCTTCGACGCCACTGAAGCTTTCTTT,CASSADSFDATEAFF
TRBJ2-7,TRBD2,many,TRBV6-5,TGTGCCAGCAGCTACGGGGGGAGCTACGAGCAGTACTTC,CASSYGGSYEQYF
TRBJ2-2,NA,NA,TRBV2,TGTGCCAGCAGTGCCCAGGGGACCGGGGAGCTGTTTTTT,CASSAQGTGELFF
TRBJ1-2,NA,NA,TRBV20-1,TGCAGTGCTAGAGAGCAGGGAGGCTACACCTTC,CSAREQGGYTF
TRBJ1-6,NA,NA,TRBV15,TGTGCCACCAGCAGAGACAGGAATTCACCCCTCCACTTT,CATSRDRNSPLHF
TRBJ2-3,TRBD2,NA,TRBV7-2,TGTGCCGGGACCTCGGGAGGGCTGACAGATACGCAGTATTTT,CAGTSGGLTDTQYF
TRBJ2-7,NA,NA,TRBV5-4,TGTGCCAGCAGCTTGGCGGACAGCGCGCTCGAGCAGTACTTC,CASSLADSALEQYF
TRBJ1-2,TRBD1,NA,TRBV19,TGTGCCAGTAGTATTAACGACAGGGGGCCGGAAGGCTACACCTTC,CASSINDRGPEGYTF
TRBJ1-2,NA,NA,TRBV12-3/TRBV12-4,TGTGCCAGCAGGGTTACCGGCTACACCTTC,CASRVTGYTF
TRBJ2-2,TRBD2,NA,TRBV7-2,TGTGCCAGCAGCCAAGCTACCGGGACTAGCGTTAACACCGGGGAGCTGTTTTTT,CASSQATGTSVNTGELFF
TRBJ2-5,NA,NA,TRBV4-1,TGCGCCAGCAGCCAAGGTCTGAATCAAGAGACCCAGTACTTC,CASSQGLNQETQYF
TRBJ1-4,NA,NA,TRBV12-3/TRBV12-4,TGTGCCAGCAGTTTGGCCGTGGGGTCGGGTTATGAAAAACTGTTTTTT,CASSLAVGSGYEKLFF
TRBJ2-7,NA,NA,TRBV5-1,TGCGCCAGCAGCTCGTCAGACCCGGACGAGCAGTACTTC,CASSSSDPDEQYF
TRBJ2-7,TRBD1,many,TRBV10-3,TGTGCCACGACTACAGGGGCCGAGCAGTACTTC,CATTTGAEQYF
TRBJ2-5,NA,many,TRBV2,TGTGCCAGCAGTGGAACGTACCAAGAGACCCAGTACTTC,CASSGTYQETQYF
TRBJ2-6,NA,NA,TRBV9,TGTGCCAGCAGCGTTGACGAGGTCAGCGGGGCCAACGTCCTGACTTTC,CASSVDEVSGANVLTF
TRBJ2-3,NA,NA,TRBV15,TGTGCCACCAGCAGAGGGGGCAGACCCACAGATACGCAGTATTTT,CATSRGGRPTDTQYF